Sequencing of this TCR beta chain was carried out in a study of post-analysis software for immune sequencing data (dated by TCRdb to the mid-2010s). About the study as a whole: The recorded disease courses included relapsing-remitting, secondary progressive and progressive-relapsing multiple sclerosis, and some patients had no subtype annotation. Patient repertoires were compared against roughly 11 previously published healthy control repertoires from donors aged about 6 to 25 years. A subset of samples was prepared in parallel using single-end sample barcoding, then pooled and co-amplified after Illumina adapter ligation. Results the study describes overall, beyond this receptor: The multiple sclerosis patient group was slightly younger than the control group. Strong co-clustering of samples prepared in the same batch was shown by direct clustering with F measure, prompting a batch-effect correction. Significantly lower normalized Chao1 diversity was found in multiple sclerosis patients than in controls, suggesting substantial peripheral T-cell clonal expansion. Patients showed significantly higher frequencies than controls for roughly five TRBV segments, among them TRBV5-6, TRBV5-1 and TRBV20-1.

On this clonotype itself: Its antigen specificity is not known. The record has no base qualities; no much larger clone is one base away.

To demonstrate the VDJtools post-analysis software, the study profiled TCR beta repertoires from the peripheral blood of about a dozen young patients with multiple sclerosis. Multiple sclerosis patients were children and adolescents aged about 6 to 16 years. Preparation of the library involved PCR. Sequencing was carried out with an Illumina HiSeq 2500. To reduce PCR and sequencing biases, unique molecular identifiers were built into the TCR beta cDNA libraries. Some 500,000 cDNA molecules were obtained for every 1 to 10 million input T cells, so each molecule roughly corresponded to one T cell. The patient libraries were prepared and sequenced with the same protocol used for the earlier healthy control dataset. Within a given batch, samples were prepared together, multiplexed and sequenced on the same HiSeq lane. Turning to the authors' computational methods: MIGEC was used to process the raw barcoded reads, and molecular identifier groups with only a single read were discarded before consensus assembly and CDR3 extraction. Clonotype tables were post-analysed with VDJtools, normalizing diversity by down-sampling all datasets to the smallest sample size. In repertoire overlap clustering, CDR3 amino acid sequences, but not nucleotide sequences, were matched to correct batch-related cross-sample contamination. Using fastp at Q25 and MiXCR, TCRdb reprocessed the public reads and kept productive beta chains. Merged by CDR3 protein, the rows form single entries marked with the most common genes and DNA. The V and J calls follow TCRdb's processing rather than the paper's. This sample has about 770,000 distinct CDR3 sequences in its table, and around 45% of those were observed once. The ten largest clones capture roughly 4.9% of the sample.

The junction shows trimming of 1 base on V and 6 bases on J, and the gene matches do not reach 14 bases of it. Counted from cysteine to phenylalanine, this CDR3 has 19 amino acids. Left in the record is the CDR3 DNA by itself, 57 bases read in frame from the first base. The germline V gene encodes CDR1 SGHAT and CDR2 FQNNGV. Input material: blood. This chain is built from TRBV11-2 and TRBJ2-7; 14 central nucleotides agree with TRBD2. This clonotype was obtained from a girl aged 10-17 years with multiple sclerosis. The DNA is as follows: TGTGCCAGCAGCTTAGGGTGGACTAGCGGGAGGAGGGGGTTAGGCGAGCAGTACTTC. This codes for CASSLGWTSGRRGLGEQYF.